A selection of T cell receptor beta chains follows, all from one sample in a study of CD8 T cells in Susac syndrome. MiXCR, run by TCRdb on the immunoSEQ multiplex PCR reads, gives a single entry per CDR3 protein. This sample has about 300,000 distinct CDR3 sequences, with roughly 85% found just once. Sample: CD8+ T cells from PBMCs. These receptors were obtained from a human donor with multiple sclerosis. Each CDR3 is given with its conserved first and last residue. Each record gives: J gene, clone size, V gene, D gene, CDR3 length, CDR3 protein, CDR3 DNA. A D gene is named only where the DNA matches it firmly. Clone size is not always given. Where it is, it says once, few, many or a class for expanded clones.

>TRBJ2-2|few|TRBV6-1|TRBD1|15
CASSWGQGLTGELFF
TGTGCCAGCAGTTGGGGACAGGGGCTTACCGGGGAGCTGTTTTTT
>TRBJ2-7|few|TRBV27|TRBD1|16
CASSLLPGQGVNEQYF
TGTGCCAGCAGTTTGCTTCCAGGACAGGGGGTAAACGAGCAGTACTTC
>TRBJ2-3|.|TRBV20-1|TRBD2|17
CSARDPGLAGVIDTQYF
TGCAGTGCTAGAGATCCGGGACTAGCGGGAGTTATAGATACGCAGTATTTT
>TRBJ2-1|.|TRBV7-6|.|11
CASSFGDEQFF
TGTGCCAGCAGCTTCGGGGATGAGCAGTTCTTC
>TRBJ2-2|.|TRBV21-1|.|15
CATLSRTGSTGELFF
TGTGCCACCCTTAGCCGGACAGGGTCCACCGGGGAGCTGTTTTTT
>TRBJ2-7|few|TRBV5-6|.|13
CASSLDQDYEQYF
TGTGCCAGCAGCTTGGACCAGGACTACGAGCAGTACTTC
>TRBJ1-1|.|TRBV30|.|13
CAWRRDLNTEAFF
TGTGCCTGGAGGAGGGATTTGAACACTGAAGCTTTCTTT
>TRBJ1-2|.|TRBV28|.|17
CASSFRSIEGRSYGYTF
TGTGCCAGCAGTTTCCGGAGCATTGAGGGACGCAGCTATGGCTACACCTTC
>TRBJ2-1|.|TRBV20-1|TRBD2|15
CSARDRGGNYNEQFF
TGCAGTGCTAGAGATCGCGGGGGTAACTACAATGAGCAGTTCTTC
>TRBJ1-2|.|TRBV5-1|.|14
CASSFGASNYGYTF
TGCGCCAGCAGCTTCGGGGCATCTAACTATGGCTACACCTTC
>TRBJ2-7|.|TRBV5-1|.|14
CASSWTGPGGEQYF
TGCGCCAGCAGCTGGACGGGACCGGGCGGCGAGCAGTACTTC
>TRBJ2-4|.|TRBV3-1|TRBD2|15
CASSHLLAGQNIQYF
TGTGCCAGCAGCCATTTACTAGCGGGACAAAACATTCAGTACTTC
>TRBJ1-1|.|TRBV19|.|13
CATASYQNTEAFF
TGTGCCACCGCATCCTATCAAAACACTGAAGCTTTCTTT
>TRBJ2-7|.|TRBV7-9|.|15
CASSAGTAVSYEQYF
TGTGCCAGCAGTGCGGGGACTGCCGTTTCCTACGAGCAGTACTTC
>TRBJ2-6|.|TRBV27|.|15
CASSPRLSGANVLTF
TGTGCCAGCAGTCCACGGCTTTCTGGGGCCAACGTCCTGACTTTC
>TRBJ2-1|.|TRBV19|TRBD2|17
CASSATSGRASYNEQFF
TGTGCCAGTTCGGCGACTAGCGGGAGGGCCTCCTACAATGAGCAGTTCTTC
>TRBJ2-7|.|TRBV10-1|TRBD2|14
CASSELAGASEQYF
TGCGCCAGCAGTGAGTTAGCGGGAGCCTCCGAGCAGTACTTC
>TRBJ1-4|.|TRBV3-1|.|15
CASGSGPPSCEKLFF
TGTGCCAGCGGGAGTGGGCCCCCGAGCTGTGAAAAACTGTTTTTT
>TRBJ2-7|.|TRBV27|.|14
CASSSGGPSYEQYF
TGTGCCAGCAGTTCAGGGGGGCCCTCCTACGAGCAGTACTTC
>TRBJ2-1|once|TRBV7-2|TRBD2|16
CASSFLNGLADNEQFF
TGTGCCAGCAGCTTCCTAAACGGACTAGCGGATAATGAGCAGTTCTTC
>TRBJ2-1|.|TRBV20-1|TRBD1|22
CSARAGTVLVQRHPSSYNEQFF
TGCAGTGCTAGGGCCGGGACAGTGCTCGTTCAGCGGCACCCAAGTTCCTACAATGAGCAGTTCTTC
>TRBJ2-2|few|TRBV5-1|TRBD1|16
CASRRDSLAPGWELFF
TGCGCCAGCAGGAGGGACAGCTTAGCCCCAGGCTGGGAGCTGTTTTTT
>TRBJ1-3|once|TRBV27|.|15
CASSPSQGPGNTIYF
TGTGCCAGCAGTCCATCACAGGGACCTGGAAACACCATATATTTT
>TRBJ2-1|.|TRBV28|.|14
CASSLMQGGNEQFF
TGTGCCAGCAGTTTAATGCAGGGGGGCAATGAGCAGTTCTTC
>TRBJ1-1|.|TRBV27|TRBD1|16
CASSPLPGQGVLEAFF
TGTGCCAGCAGTCCTCTCCCGGGACAGGGCGTTCTTGAAGCTTTCTTT
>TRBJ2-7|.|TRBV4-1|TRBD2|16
CASSHQIAGVSYEQYF
TGCGCCAGCAGCCATCAAATAGCGGGAGTATCCTACGAGCAGTACTTC
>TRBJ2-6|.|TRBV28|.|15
CASSLLGAGANVLTF
TGTGCCAGCAGTTTATTAGGGGCCGGGGCCAACGTCCTGACTTTC
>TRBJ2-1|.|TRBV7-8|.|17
CASSFTGAGSSYNEQFF
TGTGCCAGCAGCTTCACAGGCGCGGGGAGCTCCTACAATGAGCAGTTCTTC
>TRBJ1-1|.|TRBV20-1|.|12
CSAIGLNTEAFF
TGCAGTGCTATTGGCCTGAACACTGAAGCTTTCTTT
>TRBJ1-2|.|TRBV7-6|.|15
CASSPSAGYNYGYTF
TGTGCCAGCAGCCCCAGCGCAGGCTATAACTATGGCTACACCTTC
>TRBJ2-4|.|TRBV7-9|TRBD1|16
CASSLADRMAKNIQYF
TGTGCCAGCAGCTTGGCGGACAGGATGGCCAAAAACATTCAGTACTTC
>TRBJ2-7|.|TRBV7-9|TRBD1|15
CASSLVGQGTYEQYF
TGTGCCAGCAGCTTAGTGGGACAGGGGACCTACGAGCAGTACTTC
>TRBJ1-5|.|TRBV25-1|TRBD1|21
CASSEKCYRGPAIDSNQPQHF
TGTGCCAGCAGTGAAAAGTGCTACAGGGGGCCGGCCATTGATAGCAATCAGCCCCAGCATTTT
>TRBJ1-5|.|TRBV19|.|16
CASSIVRYYSNQPQHF
TGTGCCAGTAGTATAGTTCGGTACTATAGCAATCAGCCCCAGCATTTT
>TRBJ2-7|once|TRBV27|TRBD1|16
CASSLVATGSSYGQYF
TGTGCCAGCAGTTTAGTAGCGACAGGGAGCTCCTACGGGCAGTACTTC
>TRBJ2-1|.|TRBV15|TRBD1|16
CATSNRDRPLYNEQFF
TGTGCCACCAGCAACAGGGACAGGCCACTTTACAATGAGCAGTTCTTC
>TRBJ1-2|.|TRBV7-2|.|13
CASSFRGSYGYTF
TGTGCCAGCAGCTTTAGGGGGAGTTATGGCTACACCTTC
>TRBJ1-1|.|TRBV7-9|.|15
CASSAMRGVNTEAFF
TGTGCCAGCAGCGCCATGAGGGGGGTGAACACTGAAGCTTTCTTT
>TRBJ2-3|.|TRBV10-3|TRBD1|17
CAISESSETGSTDTQYF
TGTGCCATCAGTGAGTCGAGTGAGACAGGGAGCACAGATACGCAGTATTTT
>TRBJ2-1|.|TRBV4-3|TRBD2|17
CASSQGLASGLNNEQFF
TGCGCCAGCAGCCAAGGGCTAGCTAGCGGGCTCAACAATGAGCAGTTCTTC
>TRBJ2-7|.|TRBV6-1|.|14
CASRPWETSYEQYF
TGTGCCAGCAGGCCCTGGGAGACCAGCTACGAGCAGTACTTC
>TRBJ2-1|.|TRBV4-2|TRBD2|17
CASSQDPAGVTGNEQFF
TGTGCCAGCAGCCAAGATCCGGCGGGAGTAACGGGAAATGAGCAGTTCTTC
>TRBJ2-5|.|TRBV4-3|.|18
CASSMSLSEGGGQETQYF
TGCGCCAGCAGCATGAGCTTGTCGGAGGGGGGAGGGCAAGAGACCCAGTACTTC
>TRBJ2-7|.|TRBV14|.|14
CASSQVNLFGEQYF
TGTGCCAGCAGCCAAGTTAATCTGTTCGGCGAGCAGTACTTC
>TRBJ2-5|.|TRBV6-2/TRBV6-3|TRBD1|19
CASSFYDARDSGSAGTQYF
TGTGCCAGCAGCTTCTACGACGCCCGGGACAGCGGCTCCGCGGGGACCCAGTACTTC
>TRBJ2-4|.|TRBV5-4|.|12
CASSSQENIQYF
TGTGCCAGCAGCTCGCAGGAAAACATTCAGTACTTC
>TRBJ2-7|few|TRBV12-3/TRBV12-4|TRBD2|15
CASSSTGLAAYEQYF
TGTGCCAGCAGTAGCACCGGACTAGCGGCCTACGAGCAGTACTTC
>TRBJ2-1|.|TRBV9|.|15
CASREAAPDHNEQFF
TGTGCCAGCAGGGAAGCGGCCCCCGATCACAATGAGCAGTTCTTC